This T cell receptor beta chain was captured by sequencing in a study of cytomegalovirus exposure and HLA in healthy donors. In the study overall: The Caucasian-associated ancestry cluster held less than 85% of some 420 genotyped donors. Study-wide points: Several of the most significant clusters appeared linked to common viral pathogens, based on a later analysis. Cytomegalovirus status was reportedly diagnosed by the classifier with high sensitivity and specificity.

CDR1 LNHDA and CDR2 SQIVND come from the germline V gene (reference sequence). V was clipped by 6 bases and J by 4 bases; unmatched bases: 6. This CDR3 has 14 residues. Regarding this clone: Its antigen is undetermined.

Researchers ran the PCR with 60 Vbeta and 13 Jbeta primers. Assay used: immunoSEQ multiplex PCR; TCRdb lists only in-frame clones, some missing. The repertoire holds tens of thousands of clones, approximately 82% seen once, with 2.5% to 3% in the top ten. Sequenced: PBMCs. V is TRBV19 and J is TRBJ1-1, with 9 bases identical to TRBD1. The TCR comes from a man in his forties or fifties in good health and CMV-seronegative. This CDR3 is CASRGTGSRTEAFF. The CDR3 nucleotides read TGTGCCAGTAGGGGGACAGGGAGTCGCACTGAAGCTTTCTTT.